The 5 T cell receptor beta chains given below trace back to one sample, sequenced in a study of blood T cell repertoires in COVID-19. Profiled with immunoSEQ multiplex PCR; TCRdb holds only in-frame clones, not every one. The sample comprises 310,000 or so clones, approximately 93% of which are singletons, and about 2.2% rests with the top ten. The sample consisted of peripheral blood. The receptors come from a woman in her twenties or thirties with COVID-19, enrolled during active disease.

This clone was observed a handful of times. The rearrangement joins TRBV9 to TRBJ2-2; 8 bases line up with TRBD1. The V segment lost 4 bases and the J segment 2 bases; nucleotides outside the gene matches: 4. The CDR3 spans 15 residues. Germline V gene lookup returns CDR1 SGDLS and CDR2 YYNGEE. The chain's CDR3 is CASSPGGLNTGELFF. CDR3 coding DNA: TGTGCCAGCAGCCCAGGGGGCCTCAACACCGGGGAGCTGTTTTTT.

The rearrangement joins TRBV5-6 to TRBJ2-5, with D perhaps TRBD1 (6 bases). V was pared by 2 bases and J by 5 bases, with 13 bases between. This CDR3 has 14 residues. Germline V lookup: CDR1 SGHDT, CDR2 YYEEEE. CDR3 region: CASSLQGLGETQYF. DNA of the CDR3: TGTGCCAGCAGCTTACAGGGCCTTGGGGAGACCCAGTACTTC.

The V gene is TRBV3-1 (or the pseudogene TRBV3-2), the J gene TRBJ2-1; a weak D match, TRBD2 (6 bases). Germline values: CDR1 LGHDT, CDR2 YNNKEL (reference sequence). CDR3 size: 15 residues. Trimming removed 3 bases from V and 5 bases from J, with 14 bases in between. The CDR3 region has the DNA TGTGCCAGCAGCCAGGGGACTTGGCCAAACAATGAGCAGTTCTTC. It is translated as CASSQGTWPNNEQFF.

The genes are TRBV5-4 and TRBJ1-2, with 10 bases that match TRBD1. CDR1 and CDR2 from the germline V gene are SGHNT and YYREEE (reference sequence). The V gene end was trimmed by 1 base and the J gene end by 5 bases; junction bases not matched to a gene: 5. The CDR3 loop spans 15 amino acids. CDR3 nucleotides: TGTGCCAGCAGCTTGCGGGACAGGGGACAATATGGCTACACCTTC. This encodes CASSLRDRGQYGYTF.

The rearrangement joins TRBV11-3 to TRBJ2-1; 11 nucleotides agree with TRBD2. This CDR3 has 15 amino acids. V lost 3 bases and J lost 6; bases outside the gene matches: 4. Germline loops: CDR1 SGHNT, CDR2 YENEEA. The CDR3 sequence is CASSLRTSGFNEQFF. CDR3 DNA sequence: TGTGCCAGCAGCTTGAGGACTAGCGGGTTCAATGAGCAGTTCTTC.